The 28 T cell receptor beta chains below come from one sample, sequenced in a study of T cell repertoires in cytomegalovirus infection. Using its own MiXCR run on the reads, TCRdb lists one record per CDR3 protein. This table has around 740,000 distinct CDR3 sequences, roughly 35% appearing once. The sequencing sample was made of PBMCs. The receptor source for this set is a human donor in good health (CMV status not recorded). Some clones in this sample may be carry-over from other donors' samples.

The chain joins TRBV11-2 to TRBJ2-7; 10 bases line up with TRBD1. Germline V CDR1 and CDR2: SGHAT, FQNNGV. After removal of 4 bases from V and 3 bases from J, the junction contained 6 bases not matched to a gene. The CDR3 consists of 15 residues. CDR3 protein: CASSSFRDRGYEQYF. CDR3 bases: TGTGCCAGCAGCTCATTCCGGGACAGGGGCTACGAGCAGTACTTC.

This clonotype was detected ten times or more. The V call is TRBV7-2, the J call TRBJ2-7, with 8 bases identical to TRBD1. CDR3 length equals 15 residues. The J segment lost 0 bases and the V segment lost 5 bases, leaving 6 bases of the junction unmatched. In germline, CDR1 is SGHTA, CDR2 FQGNSA. DNA for the CDR3: TGTGCCAGCAGCGGTTGGACAGGGAGCTCCTACGAGCAGTACTTC. It translates to CASSGWTGSSYEQYF.

The rearrangement uses TRBV19 and TRBJ1-5, with 7 bases that match TRBD1. The V segment lost 4 bases and the J segment 0 bases; nucleotides outside the gene matches: 3. CDR3 size: 15 residues. Germline CDR1 LNHDA, CDR2 SQIVND (reference sequence). The CDR3 bases are TGTGCCAGTAGTAACCAGGGGGTTAGCAATCAGCCCCAGCATTTT. Encoded protein: CASSNQGVSNQPQHF.

The J gene is TRBJ1-1, the V gene TRBV27; maybe TRBD1 (6 bases). The V gene's germline CDR1 is MNHEY and CDR2 SMNVEV (reference sequence). This CDR3 comprises 11 residues. The V end was cut by 10 bases, the J end by 11 bases, with 17 bases between. The CDR3 DNA follows: TGTGCCACCGGACGGGGGGACAAGGCTTTCTTT. It codes for CATGRGDKAFF.

The CDR3 spells CASSDSLNQPQHF. CDR3 DNA: TGTGCCAGCAGTGACAGTCTTAATCAGCCCCAGCATTTT. J is TRBJ1-5 and V is TRBV25-1; D remains ambiguous. This CDR3 region has 13 residues. The V gene lost 3 bases and the J gene lost 4 bases, with 7 bases spanning the gap. In germline, CDR1 is MGHDK, CDR2 SYGVNS.

The rearrangement links TRBV6-6 to TRBJ2-2, with no clear D. Trimming took off 7 bases at V and 4 bases at J, with 10 bases between the two ends. The germline V gene encodes CDR1 MNHNY and CDR2 SVGAGI (reference sequence). The CDR3 has 13 amino acids. For the CDR3, the DNA is TGTGCCAGCACTTATGGTTTCACCGGGGAGCTGTTTTTT. Translating gives CASTYGFTGELFF.

The chain joins TRBV9 to TRBJ2-3; D is perhaps TRBD2 (6 bases). Per the germline V gene, CDR1 is SGDLS and CDR2 is YYNGEE. V was clipped by 5 bases and J by 3 bases, with 10 bases between them. The CDR3 consists of 13 residues. This CDR3 reads CASSAGLTDTQYF. CDR3 DNA sequence: TGTGCCAGCAGTGCGGGACTGACAGATACGCAGTATTTT.

This clonotype was observed a handful of times. V and J are TRBV29-1 and TRBJ1-1; the match to TRBD1 covers 12 bases. The CDR3 totals 14 residues. Germline-derived CDR1 and CDR2 are SQVTM and ANQGSEA. The trim removed 6 bases at V and 1 base at J, leaving 3 bases unmatched. The CDR3 is CSVAGQGANTEAFF. The CDR3 region has the DNA TGCAGCGTCGCGGGACAGGGGGCGAACACTGAAGCTTTCTTT.

This clonotype was picked up many times. The J gene is TRBJ2-5, the V gene TRBV7-2, with 7 bases matching TRBD2. Trimming removed 4 bases from V and 2 bases from J; junction bases left unmatched: 4. Germline V gene sequence: CDR1 SGHTA, CDR2 FQGNSA. This CDR3 is built from 14 residues. The CDR3 loop is CASSSPGLQETQYF. In DNA form, the CDR3 reads TGTGCCAGCAGCTCCCCGGGACTACAAGAGACCCAGTACTTC.

This clonotype was detected a few times. V and J are TRBV19 and TRBJ1-5, with D possibly TRBD1 on 5 matching bases. This CDR3 has 16 amino acids. The germline V and J ends were trimmed by 4 bases and 1 base, with 14 bases remaining between them. CDR1 and CDR2 from the germline V gene are LNHDA and SQIVND (reference sequence). The CDR3, as DNA: TGTGCCAGTAGTACCGTTCGGGGGGGAAGCAATCAGCCCCAGCATTTT. This encodes CASSTVRGGSNQPQHF.

The CDR3 protein is CASSLDRLAGGSEQFF. The CDR3 region has the DNA TGTGCCAGCAGCTTAGATAGACTAGCGGGGGGGTCTGAGCAGTTCTTC. V usage is TRBV11-2 and J usage is TRBJ2-1, with 14 bases lining up with TRBD2. V lost 0 bases to trimming and J lost 9 bases; unmatched junction nucleotides: 4. CDR3 length equals 16 residues. The germline gives CDR1 SGHAT, CDR2 FQNNGV.

This clonotype was detected many times. The V and J genes are TRBV7-2 and TRBJ2-1; no clear D. V dropped 5 bases and J dropped 10 bases, with 9 bases sitting between them. Germline loops: CDR1 SGHTA, CDR2 FQGNSA. There are 11 residues in the CDR3. The CDR3 region is CASSTFTEQFF. CDR3 coding DNA: TGTGCCAGCAGCACATTCACAGAGCAGTTCTTC.

This clonotype was found a few times. The chain carries TRBV20-1 and TRBJ2-3; 12 bases align to TRBD2. CDR3 length: 15 residues. Germline trimming cut 6 bases from V and 4 bases from J; bases unmatched to any gene: 8. Germline V gene sequence: CDR1 DFQATT, CDR2 SNEGSKA (reference sequence). CDR3 coding DNA: TGCAGTGCCACCGGGACTAGCGGGTTATCAGATACGCAGTATTTT. Its protein product is CSATGTSGLSDTQYF.

In this sample, this clonotype turned up a few times. CDR3 protein: CATSRGTGGGEKLFF. The CDR3 nucleotides are TGTGCCACCAGCAGAGGGACAGGGGGGGGGGAAAAACTGTTTTTT. The gene calls are TRBV15 and TRBJ1-4; 10 bases match TRBD1. V shed 1 base and J 8 bases; nucleotides not matched to a gene: 4. This CDR3 is built from 15 residues. The germline V gene encodes CDR1 LNHNV and CDR2 YYDKDF (reference sequence).

This clonotype was detected many times. CDR3 sequence (DNA): TGTGCCAGCAGCTTAATACTAGCGGGAAGCGGTGAGCAGTTCTTC. Protein sequence: CASSLILAGSGEQFF. V is TRBV11-1 and J is TRBJ2-1, with TRBD2 matching over 10 bases. CDR1 and CDR2 (germline): SGHAT, FQDESV (reference sequence). The J segment lost 9 bases and the V segment lost 2 bases, leaving 7 bases of the junction unmatched. CDR3 length equals 15 residues.

This clonotype was seen ten or more times. The chain recombines TRBV12-3 or TRBV12-4 with TRBJ1-2, with 7 nucleotides matching TRBD1. The length of the CDR3 is 12 residues. With V trimmed by 7 bases and J by 4 bases, 3 bases remained unmatched. The CDR3 DNA reads as TGTGCCAGCACCCAGGGGGGCTATGGCTACACCTTC. It translates to CASTQGGYGYTF.

As for this clonotype: A junction end diverges from the germline sequence, so it may reflect a read error. This chain uses TRBV19 with TRBJ1-5; TRBD1 matches 10 bases. Germline V CDR1 and CDR2: LNHDA, SQIVND (reference sequence). The CDR3 totals 15 residues. The CDR3 protein is CASIIVGTGDQPQHF. The CDR3 DNA is TGTGCCAGTATTATAGTTGGGACAGGGGATCAGCCCCAGCATTTT.

This clonotype has a handful of counts. The CDR3 coding sequence is TGTGCCAGCAGTTATGGTATTGCCGGGGCGGGAAATCAGCCCCAGCATTTT. Translating it yields CASSYGIAGAGNQPQHF. The chain combines TRBV6-2 or TRBV6-3 with TRBJ1-5; TRBD1 is a possible D gene (5 bases). The CDR3 covers 17 residues. Germline CDR1 is MNHEY and CDR2 is SVGEGT. V lost 3 bases, J lost 4 bases, and 19 bases lay in between.

The chain carries TRBV2 and TRBJ1-6, with D possibly being TRBD1 (5 bases). There are 14 residues in the CDR3. Trimming took 2 bases from V and 10 from J, leaving 12 bases between them. The V gene's germline CDR1 is SNHLY and CDR2 FYNNEI. The CDR3 region has the DNA TGTGCCAGCAGTGAATTAGGGACGGCGTCACCCCTCCACTTT. Translating gives CASSELGTASPLHF.

This clonotype appeared once. This CDR3 fails to terminate in the conserved phenylalanine or tryptophan, so it likely reflects a read error. This chain connects TRBV7-9 to TRBJ2-7, with D uncertain. The germline V gene has CDR1 SEHNR and CDR2 FQNEAQ (reference sequence). The CDR3 sequence is 12 residues long. The germline V and J ends were trimmed by 5 bases and 6 bases, with 11 bases remaining between them. CDR3 residues: CASSPDKAEQYL. CDR3 sequence (DNA): TGTGCCAGCAGCCCAGACAAGGCCGAGCAGTACTTA.

This clonotype was detected ten times or more. The chain has TRBV6-5 and TRBJ2-2; maybe TRBD1 (5 bases). Trimming pared 2 bases from V and 4 bases from J, leaving 11 bases between. This CDR3 spans 15 amino acids. Germline lookup yields CDR1 MNHEY and CDR2 SVGAGI. CDR3 nucleotide sequence: TGTGCCAGCAGTTACGTGACAGTCGGCACCGGGGAGCTGTTTTTT. Encoded protein: CASSYVTVGTGELFF.

This clonotype was picked up a small number of times. The V and J genes are TRBV6-1 and TRBJ1-4; a weak D match, TRBD1 (6 bases). The CDR3 is 16 residues long. CDR1 and CDR2 (germline): MNHNS, SASEGT. Trimming took 7 bases from V and 0 from J, leaving 15 bases between them. Here the CDR3 DNA reads TGTGCCAGCATTAGGACAGCCCATACAACTAATGAAAAACTGTTTTTT. As protein: CASIRTAHTTNEKLFF.

The table lists this clonotype with a few counts. The chain joins TRBV28 to TRBJ2-7; 9 bases are shared with TRBD2. Germline trimming cut 4 bases from V and 3 bases from J; bases unmatched to any gene: 7. In germline, CDR1 is MDHEN, CDR2 SYDVKM. The CDR3 loop spans 15 amino acids. This CDR3 reads CASSSQRGARYEQYF. The CDR3 bases are TGTGCCAGCAGTTCCCAGCGGGGGGCCCGCTACGAGCAGTACTTC.

The sample holds many counts of this clonotype. The gene calls are TRBV7-8 and TRBJ1-1, with D unresolved. The V gene's germline CDR1 is SGHVS and CDR2 FQNEAQ. V was cut by 4 bases and J by 2 bases, with 17 bases left in between. This CDR3 is 16 amino acids long. This CDR3 reads CASSSRGDGRNTEAFF. The CDR3 DNA follows: TGTGCCAGCAGCTCTCGGGGTGACGGAAGAAACACTGAAGCTTTCTTT.

This sequence joins TRBV20-1 and TRBJ2-2; D possibly corresponds to TRBD2 (6 bases). This CDR3 has 16 amino acids. V dropped 0 bases and J dropped 1 base, with 12 bases sitting between them. CDR1 DFQATT and CDR2 SNEGSKA come from the germline V gene (reference sequence). Here the CDR3 DNA reads TGCAGTGCTAGAGATGTCGGAGGGAGGAACACCGGGGAGCTGTTTTTT. It yields the protein CSARDVGGRNTGELFF.

Regarding this clonotype: An end of the junction does not agree with germline; a read error may underlie this. The chain is built from TRBV7-8 and TRBJ1-1; weak D call: TRBD1 (6 bases). In germline, CDR1 is SGHVS, CDR2 FQNEAQ. The CDR3 length is 14 residues. CDR3 bases: TGTGCCAGCAGGGCAGGGGTATCTACAACTGAATCTTTCTTT. Protein sequence: CASRAGVSTTESFF.

This clonotype was observed a few times. The chain employs TRBV7-6 and TRBJ2-7; D not certain. Germline V gene lookup returns CDR1 SGHVS and CDR2 FNYEAQ. V was clipped by 5 bases and J by 5 bases, with 13 bases between them. There are 13 residues in the CDR3. DNA for the CDR3: TGTGCCAGCAGCCCACCTGGACCCCACGAGCAGTACTTC. Its protein is CASSPPGPHEQYF.

The chain combines TRBV28 with TRBJ2-7, with D maybe TRBD1 (6 bases). Germline V CDR1 and CDR2: MDHEN, SYDVKM. V lost 3 bases and J 3 bases, leaving 12 bases between the germline ends. The CDR3 consists of 14 residues. Here the CDR3 reads CASSFPGQHYEQYF. The CDR3 coding sequence is TGTGCCAGCAGTTTCCCGGGACAACACTACGAGCAGTACTTC.